Presented here are 16 T cell receptor beta chains from one specimen sequenced in a study of blood T cells in healthy people across ages. Together with a sample-barcoded 5' primer, a J-beta primer mix was included in a second PCR lasting about 7 to 12 cycles. Using its own MiXCR run on the 5' RACE reads, TCRdb lists one record per CDR3 protein. The sample has fewer than 950,000 distinct CDR3 sequences, about 37% seen once. Sequencing was carried out using blood. The receptor set was obtained from a man between 18 and 29 years old in good health.

CDR3 amino acids: CSALAGSSYNEQFF. DNA for the CDR3: TGCAGTGCCCTAGCGGGAAGCTCCTACAATGAGCAGTTCTTC. The rearrangement joins TRBV20-1 to TRBJ2-1, with TRBD2 identical over 9 bases. The CDR3 runs 14 residues. Germline CDR1 reads DFQATT; CDR2 reads SNEGSKA (reference sequence). V was clipped by 6 bases and J by 0 bases; unmatched bases: 3.

The chain recombines TRBV20-1 with TRBJ2-5, with D uncertain. In germline, CDR1 is DFQATT, CDR2 SNEGSKA (reference sequence). The CDR3 has 13 amino acids. V was trimmed by 1 base and J by 2 bases, leaving 8 bases between them. CDR3: CSARVHKQETQYF. DNA for the CDR3: TGCAGTGCTAGAGTGCATAAGCAAGAGACCCAGTACTTC.

This sequence joins TRBV6-5 and TRBJ2-5, with 9 bases lining up with TRBD2. The V and J ends lost 2 bases and 0 bases, in that order; junction bases with no gene match: 10. This CDR3 is 18 amino acids long. In germline, CDR1 is MNHEY, CDR2 SVGAGI. The CDR3 DNA sequence: TGTGCCAGCAGTTACACTTCAGGGACTAGCCTTAACCAAGAGACCCAGTACTTC. This codes for CASSYTSGTSLNQETQYF.

This clonotype was observed many times. The chain couples TRBV7-8 to TRBJ2-1; TRBD2 agrees at 7 bases. The germline CDR1 and CDR2 sequences are SGHVS and FQNEAQ. This CDR3 has 15 amino acids. J was trimmed by 2 bases and V by 5 bases; bases with no gene match: 6. The CDR3, as DNA: TGTGCCAGCAGCCTTCTAGCGGACACCTACAATGAGCAGTTCTTC. It encodes CASSLLADTYNEQFF.

This clonotype turned up a few times. V usage is TRBV18 and J usage is TRBJ2-7; 8 bases map to TRBD1. Germline trimming cut 0 bases from V and 5 bases from J; bases unmatched to any gene: 3. The CDR3 is 14 residues long. Germline assignment: CDR1 KGHSH and CDR2 LQKENI. The CDR3 region is CASSPPDREHEQYF. The CDR3 DNA is TGTGCCAGCTCACCACCGGACAGGGAGCACGAGCAGTACTTC.

This clonotype came up many times. The chain recombines TRBV15 with TRBJ2-7; 10 bases align to TRBD2. The trim removed 0 bases at V and 4 bases at J, leaving 6 bases unmatched. Per the germline V gene, CDR1 is LNHNV and CDR2 is YYDKDF (reference sequence). The CDR3 length is 16 residues. In DNA form, the CDR3 reads TGTGCCACCAGCAGAGATACGACTAGCGGGTCTTACGAGCAGTACTTC. It encodes CATSRDTTSGSYEQYF.

The table lists this clonotype with a few counts. The chain links TRBV2 to TRBJ2-1; TRBD1 matches 8 bases. V was clipped by 6 bases and J by 5 bases; unmatched bases: 9. Per the germline V gene, CDR1 is SNHLY and CDR2 is FYNNEI. There are 15 residues in the CDR3. The CDR3 coding sequence is TGTGCCAGCAGGAGAACAGGGGGGTTGGACAATGAGCAGTTCTTC. Amino acid sequence: CASRRTGGLDNEQFF.

The genes are TRBV15 and TRBJ2-7; possibly TRBD2 for D (5 bases). The better agreement between TRBJ2-5 and the DNA end casts doubt on the J call. Per germline, CDR1 LNHNV and CDR2 YYDKDF (reference sequence). The CDR3 runs to 15 residues. The CDR3: CATSRDSGDTETQYF. The DNA of the CDR3 is TGTGCCACCAGCAGAGACAGCGGAGATACGGAGACCCAGTACTTC.

This clonotype was seen ten or more times. The chain links TRBV2 to TRBJ1-1; D uncertain. Germline CDR1 and CDR2: SNHLY and FYNNEI. V gave up 1 base and J gave up 0 bases, with 3 bases separating them. This CDR3 region has 13 residues. This CDR3 reads CASSEGVNTEAFF. The DNA for the CDR3 is TGTGCCAGCAGTGAAGGGGTGAACACTGAAGCTTTCTTT. Complete variable domain (other parts from reference TRBV2 and TRBJ1-1): EPEVTQTPSHQVTQMGQEVILRCVPISNHLYFYWYRQILGQKVEFLVSFYNNEISEKSEIFDDQFSVERPDGSNFTLKIRSTKLEDSAMYFCASSEGVNTEAFFGQGTRLTVV.

V gene TRBV20-1 combines with J gene TRBJ1-1; no firm D call. Deletions cut 6 bases from V and 3 bases from J, with 20 bases between. Germline V CDR1 and CDR2: DFQATT, SNEGSKA (reference sequence). The CDR3 contains 15 residues. As DNA, the CDR3 is TGCAGTGCCATCCGACCGGGCAGCGGGTACACTGAAGCTTTCTTT. Amino acid sequence: CSAIRPGSGYTEAFF.

A few counts support this clonotype. This chain links TRBV29-1 with TRBJ1-1; D not certain. This CDR3 is built from 12 residues. The germline CDR1 and CDR2 sequences are SQVTM and ANQGSEA. V shed 2 bases and J shed 7 bases, with 11 bases lying between them. The CDR3, as DNA: TGCAGCGTTGAAAGGGCGGACTTTGAAGCTTTCTTT. Protein sequence: CSVERADFEAFF.

This clonotype was seen at least ten times. This chain connects TRBV20-1 to TRBJ1-2; TRBD1 agrees at 8 bases. The CDR3 sequence is 13 residues long. CDR1 DFQATT and CDR2 SNEGSKA come from the germline V gene (reference sequence). V trimming: 6 bases; J trimming: 6 bases; junction bases outside the gene matches: 9. CDR3 loop: CSAPVMTGDGYTF. CDR3 DNA: TGCAGTGCCCCGGTAATGACAGGGGATGGCTACACCTTC.

This clonotype was found a few times. V and J are TRBV5-1 and TRBJ2-2; D ambiguous. The V end lost 4 bases, the J end lost 2 bases, and 9 bases lay between the germline ends. This CDR3 has 14 residues. Germline loops: CDR1 SGHRS, CDR2 YFSETQ. The chain's CDR3 is CASSMSLNTGELFF. Written as DNA, the CDR3 is TGCGCCAGCAGCATGAGTCTCAACACCGGGGAGCTGTTTTTT.

Remarks on this clonotype: A much larger clonotype is one base distant, so this may be a read error. This chain joins TRBV7-2 and TRBJ2-7; D unresolved. Trimming pared 0 bases from V and 5 bases from J, leaving 11 bases between. Germline CDR1 and CDR2: SGHTA and FQGNSA. CDR3 length equals 14 residues. The CDR3 region is CASSLAGLGDEQYF. The DNA for the CDR3 is TGTGCCAGCAGCTTAGCAGGGTTAGGCGACGAGCAGTACTTC.

The chain recombines TRBV12-3 or TRBV12-4 with TRBJ2-7; tentatively, D is TRBD1 (5 bases). V lost 5 bases to trimming and J lost 7 bases, with 18 bases between them. This CDR3 has 14 amino acids. The DNA for the CDR3 is TGTGCCAGCAGTGTAAGGGGTACGGGCAATGAGCAGTACTTC. This sequence encodes CASSVRGTGNEQYF.

In its sample, this clonotype was seen many times. The V and J genes are TRBV7-2 and TRBJ2-7, with D uncertain. The V gene's germline CDR1 is SGHTA and CDR2 FQGNSA. There are 12 residues in the CDR3. The V end lost 5 bases, the J end lost 3 bases, and 8 bases lay between the germline ends. This CDR3 is CASSPTIYEQYF. The CDR3 nucleotides read TGTGCCAGCAGCCCCACGATCTACGAGCAGTACTTC.